This TCR beta chain stems from a study of T cells after yellow fever vaccination. General study points: Abundant bulk-population clonotypes could contaminate the FACS-sorted repertoires.

About this clonotype itself: The antigen remains undetermined.

In TCRdb, the 5' RACE reads were re-called with MiXCR into one record per CDR3 protein. The sample contains some 300,000 distinct CDR3 sequences, about 8.3% of which appear only once. The material sequenced was PBMCs, taken about 49 days after the first yellow fever vaccination. The receptor was isolated from a man younger than 35 who received the YFV17D yellow fever vaccine.

For the CDR3, the DNA is TGTGCCACCTCGGACAGGGGAAACACCGGGGAGCTGTTTTTT. It specifies CATSDRGNTGELFF. This chain links TRBV24-1 with TRBJ2-2; TRBD1 agrees at 9 bases. After removal of 9 bases from V and 2 bases from J, the junction contained 3 bases not matched to a gene. Germline V gives CDR1 KGHDR, CDR2 SFDVKD. This CDR3 has 14 amino acids.